Given below is one TCR beta chain in context. Its antigen is undetermined. CDR1 and CDR2 from the germline V gene are SGHNT and YENEEA. Trimming took off 3 bases at V and 7 bases at J, with 6 bases between the two ends. This CDR3 spans 12 amino acids. The post-treatment osteosarcoma tumors were primary, local recurrence or metastasis specimens from poor-prognosis patients. The method was immunoSEQ multiplex PCR; TCRdb's version includes in-frame clones alone and lacks a portion of them. This sample carries more than 4,000 clones, over 70% of them seen once, and the ten largest clones take roughly 6.5%. The data belong to a study of the immune and genomic landscape of osteosarcoma. Overall study context: Pediatric and adult high-grade osteosarcoma patients, median diagnosis age around 27. The cohort was enriched for poor-risk osteosarcoma.

Study-level points and caveats: A single dominant hyperexpanded clone appeared in about 5 cases, each with <100 clonotypes.

The specimen sequenced was osteosarcoma tumor tissue from the lung. This receptor was obtained from a human donor with osteosarcoma. The V gene is TRBV11-3, the J gene TRBJ2-2, with D hard to call. Here the CDR3 DNA reads TGTGCCAGCAGCTTGGGTCTCGGGGAGCTGTTTTTT. It specifies CASSLGLGELFF.